Sequencing of this TCR beta chain was carried out in a study of cytomegalovirus exposure and HLA in healthy donors. Study details: A previous analysis identified 100 million or so unique TCR beta sequences derived from around 180 million T cells. Findings and caveats of the study: Other equally common chains were less clonally expanded than HLA-associated TCR beta chains, a later analysis showed.

Primers: 60 Vbeta forward and 13 Jbeta reverse. Generated by immunoSEQ multiplex PCR, the TCRdb table keeps only in-frame clones and is missing some. The sample yields 150,000 to 200,000 clones, 82% seen once. Note on this clone: Its cognate antigen is unknown.

V lost 4 bases to trimming and J lost 8 bases; unmatched junction nucleotides: 9. Germline V gene lookup returns CDR1 SGHTA and CDR2 FQGNSA. The CDR3 is 15 residues long. Sequencing was performed on PBMCs. This TCR derives from a boy aged 2-15 years in good health and CMV-seronegative. The chain employs TRBV7-2 and TRBJ2-1, with 9 bases that match TRBD2. The DNA of the CDR3 is TGTGCCAGCAGCTACTCTAGCGGGGCGGGGGATGAGCAGTTCTTC. Its protein is CASSYSSGAGDEQFF. Combining the CDR3 with reference TRBV7-2 and TRBJ2-1 gives the whole variable domain GAGVSQSPSNKVTEKGKDVELRCDPISGHTALYWYRQSLGQGLEFLIYFQGNSAPDKSGLPSDRFSAERTGGSVSTLTIQRTQQEDSAVYLCASSYSSGAGDEQFFGPGTRLTVL.